These 20 T cell receptor beta chains were all obtained from the same sample, sequenced in a study of shared clonotypes between healthy human individuals. The method was immunoSEQ multiplex PCR; TCRdb's version includes in-frame clones alone and lacks a portion of them. Of 2 million to 2.5 million clones in the sample, about nine tenths are singletons; the top ten hold 0.3% to 0.4%. Specimen: naive CD4+ T cells from PBMCs. Regarding subset: CD45RA+ positively selected. These receptors were collected from a young man in good health. Some clones in this sample may be carry-over from other donors' samples.

The V gene is TRBV15, the J gene TRBJ2-7; D is possibly TRBD2 (6 bases). CDR3 length equals 16 residues. Trimming took 1 base from V and 7 from J, leaving 20 bases between them. Germline CDR1 LNHNV, CDR2 YYDKDF (reference sequence). The CDR3 DNA is TGTGCCACCAGCAGAGCCTCGACAGCGGGCACTGCGGAGCAGTACTTC. Its translation is CATSRASTAGTAEQYF.

This clone was seen a single time. This chain links TRBV6-5 with TRBJ2-5; TRBD2 matches at 12 bases. J gave up 5 bases and V 5 bases, and 6 bases lay outside the gene matches. Germline CDR1 reads MNHEY; CDR2 reads SVGAGI. This CDR3 is 15 amino acids long. The CDR3, as DNA: TGTGCCAGCAGTAGACTAGCGGGAGCTCCGGAGACCCAGTACTTC. Translating gives CASSRLAGAPETQYF.

CDR3 DNA: TGTGCCAGCAGGCTGCTCGGGACGAATGCGGACTACGAGCAGTACTTC. This translates into CASRLLGTNADYEQYF. This chain uses TRBV27 with TRBJ2-7, with D tentatively TRBD1 or TRBD2 (5 bases each). Germline CDR1 is MNHEY and CDR2 is SMNVEV (reference sequence). The CDR3 extends over 16 amino acids. The V end lost 6 bases, the J end lost 3 bases, and 21 bases lay between the germline ends.

The chain employs TRBV13 and TRBJ2-5; 9 nucleotides agree with TRBD2. This CDR3 contains 13 residues. The V segment lost 6 bases and the J segment 5 bases; nucleotides outside the gene matches: 4. CDR1 and CDR2 (germline): PRHDT, FYEKMQ (reference sequence). In DNA, the CDR3 is TGTGCCAGCAGGGTAGCGGGAGTGGAGACCCAGTACTTC. Translating gives CASRVAGVETQYF.

The V call is TRBV7-9, the J call TRBJ1-2, with TRBD1 as a possible D gene (5 bases). CDR1 is SEHNR, CDR2 FQNEAQ, per germline (reference sequence). This CDR3 has 13 residues. Trimming removed 5 bases from V and 5 bases from J, with 12 bases in between. Here the CDR3 reads CASSMVGLYGYTF. DNA for the CDR3: TGTGCCAGCAGCATGGTGGGACTATATGGCTACACCTTC.

This clone turned up a few times. The chain uses TRBV29-1 and TRBJ1-1, with D hard to call. Germline lookup yields CDR1 SQVTM and CDR2 ANQGSEA. V lost 6 bases to trimming and J lost 2 bases, with 13 bases between them. The CDR3 length is 13 residues. The CDR3 loop is CSVRQALNTEAFF. In DNA, the CDR3 is TGCAGCGTGCGACAAGCCCTCAACACTGAAGCTTTCTTT.

This chain connects TRBV11-2 to TRBJ1-1, with 10 positions matching TRBD1. This CDR3 spans 15 amino acids. The V gene's germline CDR1 is SGHAT and CDR2 FQNNGV. V trimming: 4 bases; J trimming: 5 bases; junction bases outside the gene matches: 7. As DNA, the CDR3 is TGTGCCAGCAGCTCCCCCGACAGGGGGCTTACTGAAGCTTTCTTT. It translates to CASSSPDRGLTEAFF.

Only a few counts were recorded for this clone. The chain couples TRBV7-9 to TRBJ1-1; possible D gene TRBD1, 5 bases. Germline CDR1 and CDR2: SEHNR and FQNEAQ (reference sequence). Trimming took 5 bases from V and 5 from J, leaving 9 bases between them. This CDR3 has 12 amino acids. The CDR3 DNA reads as TGTGCCAGCAGCCGCGGGACGACTGAAGCTTTCTTT. Translating gives CASSRGTTEAFF.

This clone has just one count. The chain couples TRBV28 to TRBJ2-2, with 11 bases that match TRBD2. CDR3 length: 16 amino acids. Trimming removed 10 bases from V and 3 bases from J; junction bases left unmatched: 10. Per the germline V gene, CDR1 is MDHEN and CDR2 is SYDVKM. The CDR3 sequence: CATGTIAGGYTGELFF. The DNA of the CDR3 is TGTGCCACCGGTACAATAGCGGGAGGGTACACCGGGGAGCTGTTTTTT.

This rearrangement joins TRBV18 to TRBJ1-1; the D gene is possibly TRBD1 (6 bases). Trimming removed 0 bases from V and 4 bases from J, with 15 bases in between. From germline, CDR1 is KGHSH and CDR2 LQKENI. This CDR3 is built from 16 residues. CDR3 coding DNA: TGTGCCAGCTCACCACCTGCAGGGGTCTCGGGCACTGAAGCTTTCTTT. It encodes CASSPPAGVSGTEAFF.

The chain combines TRBV7-8 with TRBJ2-1, with D perhaps given as TRBD1 or TRBD2 (5 bases each). The germline V and J ends were trimmed by 5 bases and 4 bases, with 30 bases remaining between them. Germline assignment: CDR1 SGHVS and CDR2 FQNEAQ. The CDR3 has 20 amino acids. The CDR3 is CASSLGAVRWGRLTYNEQFF. Here the CDR3 DNA reads TGTGCCAGCAGCCTCGGGGCGGTACGCTGGGGCCGACTAACATACAATGAGCAGTTCTTC.

J is TRBJ2-1 and V is TRBV29-1; TRBD1 matches 7 bases. CDR1 SQVTM and CDR2 ANQGSEA come from the germline V gene. Trimming removed 7 bases from V and 8 bases from J; junction bases left unmatched: 20. This CDR3 has 16 amino acids. This CDR3 is CSAGAGTDPEHDEQFF. The CDR3 region has the DNA TGCAGCGCCGGGGCCGGGACAGACCCCGAGCATGATGAGCAGTTCTTC.

The CDR3 bases are TGTGCCAGCAGTTTATGGACGGACAGGGGTTTCTATGGCTACACCTTC. Protein: CASSLWTDRGFYGYTF. The V gene is TRBV28, the J gene TRBJ1-2; TRBD1 matches at 9 bases. V trimming: 0 bases; J trimming: 4 bases; junction bases outside the gene matches: 6. Germline V lookup: CDR1 MDHEN, CDR2 SYDVKM. The CDR3 spans 16 residues.

The chain is built from TRBV30 and TRBJ2-3; TRBD2 matches at 8 bases. Germline V CDR1 and CDR2: GTSNPN, SVGIG (reference sequence). V gave up 2 bases and J gave up 6 bases; unmatched junction bases: 4. This CDR3 is 13 amino acids long. The CDR3 loop is CAWSSGGGDTQYF. The CDR3, as DNA: TGTGCCTGGAGTAGCGGGGGAGGGGATACGCAGTATTTT.

The chain links TRBV5-1 to TRBJ1-3; D perhaps matches TRBD1 (5 bases). V lost 2 bases to trimming and J lost 0 bases, with 15 bases between them. CDR3 length equals 17 residues. Germline CDR1 is SGHRS and CDR2 is YFSETQ. The CDR3 region has the DNA TGCGCCAGCAGCTTAGGTGGGACGCCGAACTCTGGAAACACCATATATTTT. Translation: CASSLGGTPNSGNTIYF.

For the CDR3, the DNA is TGTGCCAGCAAGCTCGGGACACTGAATGAAAAACTGTTTTTT. Translating gives CASKLGTLNEKLFF. The chain carries TRBV6-5 and TRBJ1-4; D may be TRBD1 (6 bases). The germline V gene has CDR1 MNHEY and CDR2 SVGAGI. CDR3 length equals 14 residues. With 7 bases removed from V and 5 bases from J, the gap between germline ends came to 14 bases.

This chain uses TRBV4-1 with TRBJ2-5, with 9 bases lining up with TRBD2. The V segment lost 0 bases and the J segment 6 bases; nucleotides outside the gene matches: 8. CDR1 is MGHRA and CDR2 is YSYEKL in the germline V gene. The CDR3 has 16 residues. CDR3 coding DNA: TGCGCCAGCAGCCAAGATATGGCGGGAGGGCGTCAGACCCAGTACTTC. Its protein is CASSQDMAGGRQTQYF.

The V gene is TRBV11-3, the J gene TRBJ1-5, with D perhaps TRBD1 (5 bases). The V gene lost 4 bases and the J gene lost 7 bases, with 20 bases spanning the gap. Germline V gives CDR1 SGHNT, CDR2 YENEEA. The CDR3 loop spans 16 amino acids. In DNA, the CDR3 is TGTGCCAGCAGCTACGGACACCTCCTGATCACCCAGCCCCAGCATTTT. Translated: CASSYGHLLITQPQHF.

As for this clone: Within the sample, other DNA sequences also encode this same CDR3. V is TRBV9 and J is TRBJ1-5; 7 bases fit TRBD1. The germline CDR1 and CDR2 sequences are SGDLS and YYNGEE. The CDR3 is made up of 14 amino acids. Trimming removed 3 bases from V and 1 base from J; junction bases left unmatched: 1. This CDR3 reads CASSAQGSNQPQHF. CDR3 sequence (DNA): TGTGCCAGCAGCGCACAGGGGAGCAATCAGCCCCAGCATTTT.

The chain carries TRBV29-1 and TRBJ1-2; D not resolved. Germline values: CDR1 SQVTM, CDR2 ANQGSEA. The germline V and J ends were trimmed by 6 bases and 5 bases, with 16 bases remaining between them. The length of the CDR3 is 13 residues. CDR3 bases: TGCAGCGTAGAAACGGACGGATTATATGGCTACACCTTC. It is translated as CSVETDGLYGYTF. The complete variable domain, with remaining parts taken from reference TRBV29-1 and TRBJ1-2, reads SAVISQKPSRDICQRGTSLTIQCQVDSQVTMMFWYRQQPGQSLTLIATANQGSEATYESGFVIDKFPISRPNLTFSTLTVSNMSPEDSSIYLCSVETDGLYGYTFGSGTRLTVV.